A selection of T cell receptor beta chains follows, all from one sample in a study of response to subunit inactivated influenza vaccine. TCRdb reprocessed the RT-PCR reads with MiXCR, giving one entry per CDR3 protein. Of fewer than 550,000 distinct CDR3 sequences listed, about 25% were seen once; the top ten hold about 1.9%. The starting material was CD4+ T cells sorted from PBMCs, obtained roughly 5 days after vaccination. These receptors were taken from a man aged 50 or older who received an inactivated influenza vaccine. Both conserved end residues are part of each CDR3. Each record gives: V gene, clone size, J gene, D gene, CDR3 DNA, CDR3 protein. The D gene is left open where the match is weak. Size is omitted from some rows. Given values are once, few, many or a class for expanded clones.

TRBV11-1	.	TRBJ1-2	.	TGTGCCAGCACCAAGGACGGAGATAACTATGGCTACACCTTC	CASTKDGDNYGYTF
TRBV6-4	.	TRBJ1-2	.	TGTGCCAGCAGTGACCGCGGGGACTATGGCTACACCTTC	CASSDRGDYGYTF
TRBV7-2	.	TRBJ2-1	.	TGTGCCAGCAGCTTAGCCCCTCCCAGGGGAGCGGGGCCGGGCAATGAGCAGTTCTTC	CASSLAPPRGAGPGNEQFF
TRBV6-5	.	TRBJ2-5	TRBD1	TGTGCCAGCAGTTTCCCGACAGGGTCTCAAGAGACCCAGTACTTC	CASSFPTGSQETQYF
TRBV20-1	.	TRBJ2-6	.	TGCAGTGCTCCATCGGGGTCCGGACCTGGGGCCAACGTCCTGACTTTC	CSAPSGSGPGANVLTF
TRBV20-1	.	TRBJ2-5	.	TGCAGTGCTGCCCCTCTAGGCCCCCGGGAGACCCAGTACTTC	CSAAPLGPRETQYF
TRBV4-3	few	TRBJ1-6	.	TGCGCCAGCAGCCAAGAATTAGGGCCTAATTCACCCCTCCACTTT	CASSQELGPNSPLHF
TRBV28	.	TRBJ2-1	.	TGTGCCAGCAGTTTACCCGGACGAAGCAATGAGCAGTTCTTC	CASSLPGRSNEQFF
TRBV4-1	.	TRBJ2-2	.	TGCGCCAGCAGCCAAGGGCAGGGTAGCGCCGGGGAGCTGTTTTTT	CASSQGQGSAGELFF
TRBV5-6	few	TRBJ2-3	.	TGTGCCAGCAGCTTTAAGGGGGGCACAGATACGCAGTATTTT	CASSFKGGTDTQYF
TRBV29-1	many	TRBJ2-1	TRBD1	TGCAGCGTTCTGGACAGGAGGAAGAATGAGCAGTTCTTC	CSVLDRRKNEQFF
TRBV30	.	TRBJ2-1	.	TGTGCCTGGAGTGTACTATCCGATGAGCAGTTCTTC	CAWSVLSDEQFF
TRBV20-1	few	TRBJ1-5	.	TGCAGTGCTAGAGCTCCGTCCGGATGGGGTCAGCCCCAGCATTTT	CSARAPSGWGQPQHF
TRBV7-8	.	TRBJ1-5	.	TGTGCCAGCAGCTTAGCGGGCTACAATCAGCCCCAGCATTTT	CASSLAGYNQPQHF
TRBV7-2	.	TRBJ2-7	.	TGTGCCAGCAGCGGACCGACAGGAGGCTACGAGCAGTACTTC	CASSGPTGGYEQYF
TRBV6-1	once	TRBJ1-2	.	TGTGCCAGCAGTGACGGCCTCAGCAACTATGGCTACACCTTC	CASSDGLSNYGYTF
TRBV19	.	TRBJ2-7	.	TGTGCCAGTAGTCCCCACAGGGTCCACGAGCAGTACTTC	CASSPHRVHEQYF
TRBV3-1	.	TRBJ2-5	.	TGTGCCAGCAGCCCTGGAGGGGGCGGCCAAGAGACCCAGTACTTC	CASSPGGGGQETQYF
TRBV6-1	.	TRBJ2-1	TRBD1	TGTGCCAGCAGACCAAGACAGGGGGGATACAATGAGCAGTTCTTC	CASRPRQGGYNEQFF
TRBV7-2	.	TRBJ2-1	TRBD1	TGTGCCAGCAGCGCCGAGATTCGGGACAGGGAGTTCTTC	CASSAEIRDREFF
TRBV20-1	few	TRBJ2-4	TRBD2	TGCAGTGCTAGTACTGTCACTAGCGGGAGGCAAAACATTCAGTACTTC	CSASTVTSGRQNIQYF
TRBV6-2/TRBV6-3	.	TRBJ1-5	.	TGTGCCAGCAGGAGGAACAGCCATAGCAATCAGCCCCAGCATTTT	CASRRNSHSNQPQHF
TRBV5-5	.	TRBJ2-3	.	TGTGCCAGCAGCTTGGTATCAGTCACAGATACGCAGTATTTT	CASSLVSVTDTQYF
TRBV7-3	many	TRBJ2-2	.	TGTGCCAGCAGCTTACGGCCCTACACCGGGGAGCTGTTTTTT	CASSLRPYTGELFF
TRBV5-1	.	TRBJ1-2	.	TGCGCCAGCAGCTTGGCCCCGGGAGCCCTCTATGGCTACACCTTC	CASSLAPGALYGYTF
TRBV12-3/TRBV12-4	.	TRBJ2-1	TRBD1	TGTGCCAGCAGGTCCCGGGACAGGGCCGTCAGTGGGCAGTTCTTC	CASRSRDRAVSGQFF
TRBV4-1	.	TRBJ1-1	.	TGCGCCAGCACCCCTGATCGGGCGAACACTGAAGCTTTCTTT	CASTPDRANTEAFF
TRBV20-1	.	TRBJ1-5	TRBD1	TGCAGTGCTACAGGACAGGGGGTACAGCCCCAGCATTTT	CSATGQGVQPQHF
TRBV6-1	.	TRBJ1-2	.	TGTGCCAGCAGTGAGGGAGGGACACATAACTATGGCTACACCTTC	CASSEGGTHNYGYTF
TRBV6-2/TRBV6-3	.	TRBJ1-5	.	TGTGCCAGCAGAAGGGAGAGGCAGCCCCAGCATTTT	CASRRERQPQHF
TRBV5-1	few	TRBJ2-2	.	TGCGCCAGCATTAAACCGCCCAGCGGGGAGCTGTTTTTT	CASIKPPSGELFF
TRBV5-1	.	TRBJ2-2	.	TGCGCCAGCAGCCCCGGGACAATGAACACCGGGGAGCTGTTTTTT	CASSPGTMNTGELFF
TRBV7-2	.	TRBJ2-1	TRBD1	TGTGCCAGCAGCTCAACAGGGGGGATTGAGCAGTTCTTC	CASSSTGGIEQFF
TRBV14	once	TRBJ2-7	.	TGTGCCAGCAGCCAATCATTCAGCTACGAGCAGTACTTC	CASSQSFSYEQYF
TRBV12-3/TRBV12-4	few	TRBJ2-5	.	TGTGCCAGCAGCTTAGATTTAGGCAGTCCAGAGACCCAGTACTTC	CASSLDLGSPETQYF